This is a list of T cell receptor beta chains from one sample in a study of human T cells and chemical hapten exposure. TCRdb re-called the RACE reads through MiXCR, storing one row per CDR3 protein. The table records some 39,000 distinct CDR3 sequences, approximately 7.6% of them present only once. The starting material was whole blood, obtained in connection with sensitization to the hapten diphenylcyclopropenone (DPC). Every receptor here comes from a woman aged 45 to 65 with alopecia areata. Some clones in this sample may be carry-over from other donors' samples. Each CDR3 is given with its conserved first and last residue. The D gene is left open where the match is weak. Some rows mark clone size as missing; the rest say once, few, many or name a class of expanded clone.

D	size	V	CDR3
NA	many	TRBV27	CASSLEGGGGEETQYF
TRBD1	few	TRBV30	CAWRGQGPYEQYF
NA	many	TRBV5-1	CASSLAGTANYGYTF
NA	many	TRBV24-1	CATSSGQTKNIQYF
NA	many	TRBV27	CASSLTGTETQYF
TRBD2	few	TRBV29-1	CSAGLADSSYEQYF
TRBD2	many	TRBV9	CASSATSGAPKNIQYF
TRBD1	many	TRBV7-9	CASSWGTGTKPIPRGERANYGYTF
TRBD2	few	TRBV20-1	CSARVRASGGNEQFF
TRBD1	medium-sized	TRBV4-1	CASSQDRGQGFGYTF
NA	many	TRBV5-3	CARSLGRTNTEAFF
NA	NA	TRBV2	CARASGSSYEQYF
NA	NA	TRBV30	CAWRMGRGRNEQFF
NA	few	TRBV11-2	CASDTPGRGNEQFF
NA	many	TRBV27	CASSVDWGGSYNSPLHF
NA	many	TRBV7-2	CASSSPRETFYNEQFF
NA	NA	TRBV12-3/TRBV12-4	CASSLDNWVETQYF
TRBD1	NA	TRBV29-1	CSVAGGDTQYF
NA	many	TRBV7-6	CASSFSGSTDTQYF
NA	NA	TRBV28	CASRNHLAQETQYF
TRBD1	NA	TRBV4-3	CASSQGHRGDEQYF
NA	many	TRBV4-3	CASSRDRFYEQYF
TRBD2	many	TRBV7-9	CASSLTGLAGFANTGELFF
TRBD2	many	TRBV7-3	CASSSQTSGSYNEQFF
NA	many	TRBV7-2	CASSPTRDSPLHF
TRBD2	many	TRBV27	CASRASGRARNEQYF
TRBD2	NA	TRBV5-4	CASSPRGSGSYNEQFF